The clone carrying this TCR beta chain appeared once. Only in-frame clones appear in the TCRdb table, and some are missing; sequencing was by immunoSEQ multiplex PCR. The sample contains some 45,000 clones, about 91% of which appear only once. This entry is derived from a study of control samples from healthy donors and cancer patients. This CDR3 spans 15 amino acids. V trimming: 9 bases; J trimming: 7 bases; junction bases outside the gene matches: 10. Germline loops: CDR1 SGHRS, CDR2 YFSETQ. Sequencing was done on a sample of PBMCs. The receptor comes from a woman in her thirties or forties with head and neck cancer. J is TRBJ2-1 and V is TRBV5-1; 13 nucleotides match TRBD2. Here the CDR3 reads CATSVLAGGPNEQFF. CDR3 in DNA: TGCGCCACCAGTGTACTAGCGGGAGGGCCGAATGAGCAGTTCTTC.